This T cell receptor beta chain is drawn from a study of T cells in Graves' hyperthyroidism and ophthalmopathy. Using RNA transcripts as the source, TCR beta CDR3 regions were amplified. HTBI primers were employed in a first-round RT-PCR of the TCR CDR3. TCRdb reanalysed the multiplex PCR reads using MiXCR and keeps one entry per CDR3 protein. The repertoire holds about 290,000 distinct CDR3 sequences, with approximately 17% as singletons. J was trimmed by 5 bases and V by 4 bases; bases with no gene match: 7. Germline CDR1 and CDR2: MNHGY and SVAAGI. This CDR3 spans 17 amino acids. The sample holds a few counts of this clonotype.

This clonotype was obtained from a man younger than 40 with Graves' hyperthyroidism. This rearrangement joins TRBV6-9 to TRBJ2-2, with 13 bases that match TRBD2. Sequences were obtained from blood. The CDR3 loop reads CASSWTSGRGSTGELFF. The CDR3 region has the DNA TGTGCCAGCAGTTGGACTAGCGGGAGAGGTAGTACCGGGGAGCTGTTTTTT.